These T cell receptor beta chains were read from a single sample in a study of ipilimumab plus nivolumab after autologous stem cell transplantation. Libraries were prepared by immunoSEQ multiplex PCR; TCRdb keeps only in-frame clonotypes and omits some of them. The top ten clones hold 15% to 20% of a sample with some 15,000 clones, 70% to 90% of them seen once. This sample comprised PBMCs, obtained in a trial of ipilimumab plus nivolumab as post-transplant consolidation. The receptors derive from a male donor with diffuse large B-cell lymphoma. CDR3s include the opening cysteine and the closing phenylalanine or tryptophan. A D gene is named only where the DNA matches it firmly. Where a row states a size, it is once, few, many or the class of an expanded clone; other rows omit it.

abundance	v_gene	d_gene	j_gene	CDR3aa	CDR3nt
-	TRBV18	TRBD1	TRBJ1-1	CASSHDRDRGRDTEAFF	TGTGCCAGCTCACACGACCGGGACAGGGGGCGGGACACTGAAGCTTTCTTT
few	TRBV9	-	TRBJ1-2	CASSEAPDRTYGYTF	TGTGCCAGCAGCGAGGCCCCGGACAGAACATATGGCTACACCTTC
-	TRBV25-1	TRBD1	TRBJ1-1	CASSELPTGDGEAFF	TGTGCCAGCAGTGAACTACCGACAGGGGATGGTGAAGCTTTCTTT
-	TRBV19	-	TRBJ1-5	CASSYSGAIYSNQPQHF	TGTGCCAGTAGTTATTCAGGAGCTATTTATAGCAATCAGCCCCAGCATTTT
-	TRBV30	TRBD2	TRBJ2-7	CAWAGGYEQYF	TGTGCCTGGGCGGGAGGCTACGAGCAGTACTTC
-	TRBV5-5	-	TRBJ1-4	CASSNPGKAGEKLFF	TGTGCCAGCAGCAACCCAGGGAAGGCCGGAGAAAAACTGTTTTTT
few	TRBV7-2	TRBD1	TRBJ1-2	CASSLDRGIDEYGYTF	TGTGCCAGCAGCTTAGACAGGGGAATTGATGAGTATGGCTACACCTTC
-	TRBV29-1	TRBD1	TRBJ2-7	CSVGGQGPYEQYF	TGCAGCGTTGGAGGACAGGGACCCTACGAGCAGTACTTC
few	TRBV9	-	TRBJ1-1	CASSVGPEVNTEAFF	TGTGCCAGCAGCGTAGGTCCAGAGGTGAACACTGAAGCTTTCTTT
once	TRBV15	-	TRBJ1-6	CATSRRDNSPLHF	TGTGCCACCAGCAGGAGGGATAATTCACCCCTCCACTTT
-	TRBV6-5	-	TRBJ2-5	CASSYSSRGEETQYF	TGTGCCAGCAGTTACTCGAGCCGAGGGGAAGAGACCCAGTACTTC
-	TRBV10-2	TRBD1	TRBJ1-1	CASSEPGQKNTEAFF	TGCGCCAGCAGTGAACCGGGACAGAAGAACACTGAAGCTTTCTTT
-	TRBV5-1	-	TRBJ2-7	CASSLGGTTTYEQYF	TGCGCCAGCAGCTTGGGAGGGACAACCACCTACGAGCAGTACTTC
few	TRBV13	-	TRBJ1-2	CASSVQGTYGYTF	TGTGCCAGCAGCGTCCAGGGAACTTATGGCTACACCTTC
-	TRBV4-3	-	TRBJ2-7	CASSQDPSRRDEQYF	TGCGCCAGCAGCCAAGATCCCTCGAGAAGAGACGAGCAGTACTTC
-	TRBV9	TRBD2	TRBJ2-1	CASSVISGSVPYNEQFF	TGTGCCAGCAGCGTTATTAGCGGGAGTGTGCCCTACAATGAGCAGTTCTTC
-	TRBV7-8	-	TRBJ2-6	CASSLVSDSFSGANVLTF	TGTGCCAGCAGCTTAGTAAGTGACAGCTTCTCTGGGGCCAACGTCCTGACTTTC
once	TRBV19	-	TRBJ2-1	CASSIQGRDEQFF	TGTGCCAGTAGTATTCAGGGGAGGGATGAGCAGTTCTTC
-	TRBV6-1	-	TRBJ2-3	CASSGRTASSTDTQYF	TGTGCCAGCAGTGGCAGGACGGCCTCTAGCACAGATACGCAGTATTTT
-	TRBV7-6	-	TRBJ2-6	CASSSISGANVLTF	TGTGCCAGCAGCTCCATCTCTGGGGCCAACGTCCTGACTTTC
-	TRBV11-2	-	TRBJ1-4	CASSLRGFGEKLFF	TGTGCCAGCAGCTTACGAGGTTTCGGAGAAAAACTGTTTTTT
-	TRBV7-2	-	TRBJ1-1	CASSPTWGFGTEAFF	TGTGCCAGCAGCCCAACCTGGGGATTCGGCACTGAAGCTTTCTTT
-	TRBV19	TRBD1	TRBJ2-3	CASSMEKTGGNTDTQYF	TGTGCCAGTAGTATGGAGAAAACAGGGGGCAACACAGATACGCAGTATTTT
-	TRBV4-1	-	TRBJ1-2	CASSQDRKDYGYTF	TGCGCCAGCAGCCAAGATCGTAAGGACTATGGCTACACCTTC
medium-sized	TRBV25-1	-	TRBJ1-1	CASSESAEGDTEAFF	TGTGCCAGCAGTGAATCGGCGGAAGGGGACACTGAAGCTTTCTTT
-	TRBV10-2	-	TRBJ2-7	CASSKERPYEQYF	TGCGCCAGCAGTAAGGAGCGCCCCTACGAGCAGTACTTC
few	TRBV11-3	TRBD1	TRBJ2-3	CASSVTGGTADTQYF	TGTGCCAGCAGCGTCACAGGGGGAACGGCAGATACGCAGTATTTT
-	TRBV11-3	TRBD1	TRBJ1-1	CASSPNRGSNTEAFF	TGTGCCAGCAGCCCAAACAGGGGGTCGAACACTGAAGCTTTCTTT
-	TRBV7-2	-	TRBJ2-7	CASSLYVGGQYEQYF	TGTGCCAGCAGCTTATATGTGGGGGGGCAATACGAGCAGTACTTC
-	TRBV21-1	-	TRBJ2-7	CASSRANLHEQYF	TGTGCCAGCAGCAGGGCAAACCTCCACGAGCAGTACTTC
once	TRBV6-6	-	TRBJ1-3	CASSLQPSSGNTIYF	TGTGCCAGCAGTTTACAGCCGAGCTCTGGAAACACCATATATTTT
-	TRBV6-1	TRBD1	TRBJ2-3	CASSERGTGGNTQYF	TGTGCCAGCAGTGAGAGGGGGACAGGGGGGAACACGCAGTATTTT
-	TRBV6-6	-	TRBJ2-3	CASSYSTGRITDTQYF	TGTGCCAGCAGTTACTCGACCGGACGAATAACAGATACGCAGTATTTT
-	TRBV6-1	-	TRBJ1-1	CASSELGTNTEAFF	TGTGCCAGCAGTGAACTGGGCACTAACACTGAAGCTTTCTTT
-	TRBV9	-	TRBJ1-2	CASSVTTNYGYTF	TGTGCCAGCAGCGTAACGACTAACTATGGCTACACCTTC
-	TRBV11-2	-	TRBJ2-3	CASSFRVGNTDTQYF	TGTGCCAGCAGCTTCAGGGTTGGAAACACAGATACGCAGTATTTT
-	TRBV5-4	TRBD1	TRBJ1-2	CASSPRQGSGSGYTF	TGTGCCAGCAGCCCAAGACAGGGATCGGGTAGTGGCTACACCTTC
-	TRBV6-1	-	TRBJ2-7	CASSASPGVSYEQYF	TGTGCCAGCAGTGCCTCCCCGGGCGTCTCCTACGAGCAGTACTTC
-	TRBV19	-	TRBJ2-7	CASSIELTSEQYF	TGTGCCAGTAGTATAGAACTCACGAGCGAGCAGTACTTC
few	TRBV30	-	TRBJ1-5	CAWSVQGGNQPQHF	TGTGCCTGGAGTGTACAGGGCGGCAATCAGCCCCAGCATTTT
-	TRBV29-1	TRBD1	TRBJ2-2	CRTGTGGSTGELFF	TGCAGGACGGGAACAGGGGGGAGCACCGGGGAGCTGTTTTTT
-	TRBV2	TRBD1	TRBJ1-1	CASSYDREMNTEAFF	TGTGCCAGCAGTTACGACAGGGAGATGAACACTGAAGCTTTCTTT
-	TRBV4-1	-	TRBJ2-6	CASSQDIGSGANVLTF	TGCGCCAGCAGCCAAGATATAGGGTCTGGGGCCAACGTCCTGACTTTC
-	TRBV21-1	-	TRBJ1-2	CASSKGQTGNYGYTF	TGTGCCAGCAGCAAAGGCCAGACGGGAAACTATGGCTACACCTTC
-	TRBV4-3	TRBD2	TRBJ2-3	CASSQAVGAGGIYTQYF	TGCGCCAGCAGCCAGGCGGTAGGGGCGGGGGGGATTTATACGCAGTATTTT
-	TRBV6-1	TRBD2	TRBJ2-7	CASPTGLAGAYEQYF	TGTGCCAGCCCTACAGGACTAGCGGGGGCCTACGAGCAGTACTTC
-	TRBV6-6	TRBD2	TRBJ2-5	CAAGGTQETQYF	TGTGCCGCGGGGGGGACCCAAGAGACCCAGTACTTC
-	TRBV27	-	TRBJ2-7	CASSLGTEYEQYF	TGTGCCAGCAGTTTAGGGACGGAATACGAGCAGTACTTC
-	TRBV2	-	TRBJ2-7	CASSVETRDKISYEQYF	TGTGCCAGCAGTGTTGAGACCCGGGACAAAATCTCCTACGAGCAGTACTTC
-	TRBV18	-	TRBJ2-1	CASSPHGDEQFF	TGTGCCAGCTCACCACATGGTGATGAGCAGTTCTTC
-	TRBV5-1	-	TRBJ2-7	CASREGEEQYF	TGCGCCAGCAGGGAGGGGGAAGAGCAGTACTTC
-	TRBV5-6	-	TRBJ2-1	CASSLPGESNEQFF	TGTGCCAGCAGCTTGCCGGGGGAGAGCAATGAGCAGTTCTTC
-	TRBV19	-	TRBJ1-2	CASSADYGYTF	TGTGCCAGTAGTGCTGACTATGGCTACACCTTC
-	TRBV19	-	TRBJ1-1	CASSTSPTGNTEAFF	TGTGCCAGTAGTACAAGTCCCACAGGGAACACTGAAGCTTTCTTT
-	TRBV5-1	-	TRBJ2-7	CASSLARGTYEQYF	TGCGCCAGCAGCTTGGCCAGGGGCACCTACGAGCAGTACTTC
-	TRBV7-2	-	TRBJ1-5	CASSLAGPRNQPQHF	TGTGCCAGCAGCTTAGCCGGACCCCGCAATCAGCCCCAGCATTTT
-	TRBV19	-	TRBJ2-2	CASSIVAGGTGELFF	TGTGCCAGTAGTATAGTGGCAGGAGGGACCGGGGAGCTGTTTTTT
-	TRBV13	-	TRBJ2-1	CASGGTLPDEQFF	TGTGCCAGCGGCGGGACTCTACCTGATGAGCAGTTCTTC
-	TRBV4-1	-	TRBJ1-4	CASSQGQTREKLFF	TGCGCCAGCAGCCAAGGGCAAACAAGGGAAAAACTGTTTTTT
-	TRBV29-1	TRBD2	TRBJ2-5	CSVDPSGQETQYF	TGCAGCGTTGATCCTAGCGGACAAGAGACCCAGTACTTC